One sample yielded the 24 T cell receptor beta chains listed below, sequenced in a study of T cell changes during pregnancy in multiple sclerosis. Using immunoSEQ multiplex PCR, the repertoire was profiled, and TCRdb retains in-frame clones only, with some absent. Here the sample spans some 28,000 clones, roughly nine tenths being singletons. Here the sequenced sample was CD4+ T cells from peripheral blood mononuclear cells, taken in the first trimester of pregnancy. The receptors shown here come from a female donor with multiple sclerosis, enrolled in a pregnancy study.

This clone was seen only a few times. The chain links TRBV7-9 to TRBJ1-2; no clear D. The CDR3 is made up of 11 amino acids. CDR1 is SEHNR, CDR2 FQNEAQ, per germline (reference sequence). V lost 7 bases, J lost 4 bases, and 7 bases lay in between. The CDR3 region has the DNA TGTGCCAGCAACACGGGCTATGGCTACACCTTC. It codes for CASNTGYGYTF.

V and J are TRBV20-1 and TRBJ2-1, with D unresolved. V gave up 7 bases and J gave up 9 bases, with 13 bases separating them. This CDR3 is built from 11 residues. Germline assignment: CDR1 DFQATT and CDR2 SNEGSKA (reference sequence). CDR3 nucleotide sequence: TGCAGTGTCACGTCTTGGGCTGAGCAGTTCTTC. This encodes CSVTSWAEQFF.

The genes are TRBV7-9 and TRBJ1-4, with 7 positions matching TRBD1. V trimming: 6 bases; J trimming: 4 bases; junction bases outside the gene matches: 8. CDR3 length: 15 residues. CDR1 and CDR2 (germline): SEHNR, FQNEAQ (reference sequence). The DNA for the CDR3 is TGTGCCAGCAGTCCCACAGGGGCTAATAATGAAAAACTGTTTTTT. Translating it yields CASSPTGANNEKLFF.

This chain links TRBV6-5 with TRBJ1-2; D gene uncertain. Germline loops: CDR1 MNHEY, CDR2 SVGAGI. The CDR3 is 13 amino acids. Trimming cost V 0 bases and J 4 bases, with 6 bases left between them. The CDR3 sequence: CASSYSGSYGYTF. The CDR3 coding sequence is TGTGCCAGCAGTTACTCGGGGAGCTATGGCTACACCTTC.

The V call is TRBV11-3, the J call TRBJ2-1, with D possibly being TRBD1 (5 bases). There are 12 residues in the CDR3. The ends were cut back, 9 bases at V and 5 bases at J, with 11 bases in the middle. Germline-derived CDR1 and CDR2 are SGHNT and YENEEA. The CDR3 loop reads CASQGRNNEQFF. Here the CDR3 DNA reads TGTGCCAGTCAGGGCAGGAACAATGAGCAGTTCTTC. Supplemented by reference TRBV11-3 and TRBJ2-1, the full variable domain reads EAGVVQSPRYKIIEKKQPVAFWCNPISGHNTLYWYLQNLGQGPELLIRYENEEAVDDSQLPKDRFSAERLKGVDSTLKIQPAELGDSAVYLCASQGRNNEQFFGPGTRLTVL.

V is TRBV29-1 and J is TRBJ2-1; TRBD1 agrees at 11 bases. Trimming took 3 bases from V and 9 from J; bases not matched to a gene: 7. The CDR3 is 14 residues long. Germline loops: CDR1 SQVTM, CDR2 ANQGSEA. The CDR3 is CSVDLGTGGLEQFF. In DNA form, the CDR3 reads TGCAGCGTTGACCTCGGGACAGGGGGTCTTGAGCAGTTCTTC.

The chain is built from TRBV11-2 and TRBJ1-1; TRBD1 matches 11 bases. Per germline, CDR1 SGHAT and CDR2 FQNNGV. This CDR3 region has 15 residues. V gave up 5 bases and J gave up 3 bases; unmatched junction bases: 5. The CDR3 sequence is CASSPGTGGDTEAFF. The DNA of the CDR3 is TGTGCCAGCAGCCCCGGGACAGGGGGAGACACTGAAGCTTTCTTT.

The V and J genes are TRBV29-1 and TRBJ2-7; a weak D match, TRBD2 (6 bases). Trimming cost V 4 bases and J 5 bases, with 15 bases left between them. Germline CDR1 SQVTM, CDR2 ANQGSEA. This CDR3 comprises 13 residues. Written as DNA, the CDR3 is TGCAGCGTTGGGCTTTGGGGGGAGAACGAGCAGTACTTC. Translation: CSVGLWGENEQYF.

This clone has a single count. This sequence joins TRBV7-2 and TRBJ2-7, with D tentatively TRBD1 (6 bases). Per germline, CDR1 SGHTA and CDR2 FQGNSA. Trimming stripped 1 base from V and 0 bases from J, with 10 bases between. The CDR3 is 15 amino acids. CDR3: CASSLETGSSYEQYF. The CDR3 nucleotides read TGTGCCAGCAGCTTAGAGACAGGTAGCTCCTACGAGCAGTACTTC. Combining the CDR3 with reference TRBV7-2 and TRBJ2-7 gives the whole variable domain GAGVSQSPSNKVTEKGKDVELRCDPISGHTALYWYRQSLGQGLEFLIYFQGNSAPDKSGLPSDRFSAERTGGSVSTLTIQRTQQEDSAVYLCASSLETGSSYEQYFGPGTRLTVT.

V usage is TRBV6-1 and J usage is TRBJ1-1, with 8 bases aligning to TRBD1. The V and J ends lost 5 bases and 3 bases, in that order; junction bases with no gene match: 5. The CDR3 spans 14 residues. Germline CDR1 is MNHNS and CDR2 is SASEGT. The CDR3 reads CASSTDRGYTEAFF. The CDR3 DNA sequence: TGTGCCAGCAGTACCGACAGGGGTTACACTGAAGCTTTCTTT.

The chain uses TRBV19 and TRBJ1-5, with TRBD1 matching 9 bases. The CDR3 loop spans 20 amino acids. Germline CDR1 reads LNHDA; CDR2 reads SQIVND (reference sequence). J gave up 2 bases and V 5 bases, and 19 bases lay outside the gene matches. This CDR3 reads CASSGPTGTGLPRGNQPQHF. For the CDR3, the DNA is TGTGCCAGTAGTGGCCCGACCGGGACAGGGCTCCCCAGGGGCAATCAGCCCCAGCATTTT.

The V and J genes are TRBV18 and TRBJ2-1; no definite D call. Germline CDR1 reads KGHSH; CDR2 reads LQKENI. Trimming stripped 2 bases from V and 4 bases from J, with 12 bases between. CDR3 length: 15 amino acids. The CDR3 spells CASSPSVAPYNEQFF. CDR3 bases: TGTGCCAGCTCACCATCGGTTGCCCCTTACAATGAGCAGTTCTTC.

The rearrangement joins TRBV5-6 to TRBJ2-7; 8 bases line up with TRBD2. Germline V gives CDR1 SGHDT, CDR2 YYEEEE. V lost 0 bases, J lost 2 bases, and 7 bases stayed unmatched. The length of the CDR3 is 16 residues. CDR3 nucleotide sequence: TGTGCCAGCAGCTTGGTGTCGGCGGGGGGCACCTACGAGCAGTACTTC. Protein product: CASSLVSAGGTYEQYF. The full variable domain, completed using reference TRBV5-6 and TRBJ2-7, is DAGVTQSPTHLIKTRGQQVTLRCSPKSGHDTVSWYQQALGQGPQFIFQYYEEEERQRGNFPDRFSGHQFPNYSSELNVNALLLGDSALYLCASSLVSAGGTYEQYFGPGTRLTVT.

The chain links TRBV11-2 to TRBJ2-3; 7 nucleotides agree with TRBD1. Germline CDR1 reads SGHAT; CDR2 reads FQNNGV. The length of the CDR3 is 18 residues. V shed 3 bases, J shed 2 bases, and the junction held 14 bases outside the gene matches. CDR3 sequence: CASSFHLGEGATTDTQYF. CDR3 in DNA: TGTGCCAGCAGCTTCCATCTTGGTGAGGGGGCCACCACAGATACGCAGTATTTT.

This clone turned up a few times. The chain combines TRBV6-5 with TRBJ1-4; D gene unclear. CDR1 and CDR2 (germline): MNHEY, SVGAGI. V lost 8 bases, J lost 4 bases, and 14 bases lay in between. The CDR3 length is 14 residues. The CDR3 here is CASRRTGSNEKLFF. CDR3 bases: TGTGCCAGCCGTCGGACGGGGAGTAATGAAAAACTGTTTTTT.

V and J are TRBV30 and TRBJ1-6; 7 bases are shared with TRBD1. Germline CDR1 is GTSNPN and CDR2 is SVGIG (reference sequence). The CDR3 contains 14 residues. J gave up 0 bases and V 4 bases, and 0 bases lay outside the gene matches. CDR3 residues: CAWNRGSYNSPLHF. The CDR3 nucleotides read TGTGCCTGGAACAGGGGCTCCTATAATTCACCCCTCCACTTT.

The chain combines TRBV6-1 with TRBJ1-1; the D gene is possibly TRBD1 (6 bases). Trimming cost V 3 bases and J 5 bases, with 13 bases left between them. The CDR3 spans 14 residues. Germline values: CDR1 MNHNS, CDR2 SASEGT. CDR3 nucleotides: TGTGCCAGCAGTGACGTCAGGGGTTATACTGAAGCTTTCTTT. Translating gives CASSDVRGYTEAFF.

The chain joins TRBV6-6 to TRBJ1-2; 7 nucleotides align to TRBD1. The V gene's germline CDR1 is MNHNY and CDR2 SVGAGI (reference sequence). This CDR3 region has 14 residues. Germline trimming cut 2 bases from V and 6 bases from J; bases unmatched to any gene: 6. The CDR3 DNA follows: TGTGCCAGCAGTTACATGGGACAGAGCAATGGCTACACCTTC. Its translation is CASSYMGQSNGYTF.

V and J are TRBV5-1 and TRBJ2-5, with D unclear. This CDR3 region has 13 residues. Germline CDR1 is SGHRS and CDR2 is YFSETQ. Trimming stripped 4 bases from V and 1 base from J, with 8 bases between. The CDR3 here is CASSEQSQETQYF. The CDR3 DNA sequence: TGCGCCAGCAGCGAGCAAAGCCAAGAGACCCAGTACTTC.

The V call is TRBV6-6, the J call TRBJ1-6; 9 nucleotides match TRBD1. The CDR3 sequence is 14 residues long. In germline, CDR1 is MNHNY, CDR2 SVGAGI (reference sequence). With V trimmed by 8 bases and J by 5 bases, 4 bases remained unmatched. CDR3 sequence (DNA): TGTGCCAGCGGGACAGGGTACGATAATTCACCCCTCCACTTT. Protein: CASGTGYDNSPLHF.

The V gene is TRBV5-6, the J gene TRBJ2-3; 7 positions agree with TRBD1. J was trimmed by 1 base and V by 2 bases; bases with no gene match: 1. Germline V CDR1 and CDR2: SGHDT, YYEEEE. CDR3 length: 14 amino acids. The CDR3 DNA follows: TGTGCCAGCAGCTTCGACAGGGGCACAGATACGCAGTATTTT. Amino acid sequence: CASSFDRGTDTQYF. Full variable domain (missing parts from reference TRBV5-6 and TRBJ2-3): DAGVTQSPTHLIKTRGQQVTLRCSPKSGHDTVSWYQQALGQGPQFIFQYYEEEERQRGNFPDRFSGHQFPNYSSELNVNALLLGDSALYLCASSFDRGTDTQYFGPGTRLTVL.

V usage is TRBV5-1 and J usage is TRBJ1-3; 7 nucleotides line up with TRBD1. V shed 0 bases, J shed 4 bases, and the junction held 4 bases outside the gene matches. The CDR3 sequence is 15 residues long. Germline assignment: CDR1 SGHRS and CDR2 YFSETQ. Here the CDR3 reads CASSLGADRGNTIYF. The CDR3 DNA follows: TGCGCCAGCAGCTTGGGGGCGGACAGGGGAAACACCATATATTTT.

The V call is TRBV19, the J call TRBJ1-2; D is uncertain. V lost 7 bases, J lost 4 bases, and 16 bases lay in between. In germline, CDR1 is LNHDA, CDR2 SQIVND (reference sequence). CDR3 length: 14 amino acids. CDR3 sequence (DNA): TGTGCCAGTAAACCGCGGGCCGAGAGCTATGGCTACACCTTC. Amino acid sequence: CASKPRAESYGYTF. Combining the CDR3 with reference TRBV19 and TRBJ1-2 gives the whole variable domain DGGITQSPKYLFRKEGQNVTLSCEQNLNHDAMYWYRQDPGQGLRLIYYSQIVNDFQKGDIAEGYSVSREKKESFPLTVTSAQKNPTAFYLCASKPRAESYGYTFGSGTRLTVV.

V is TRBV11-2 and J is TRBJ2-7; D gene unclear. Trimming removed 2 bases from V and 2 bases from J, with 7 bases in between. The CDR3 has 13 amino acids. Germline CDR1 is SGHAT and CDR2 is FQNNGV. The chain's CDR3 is CASSLQFPYEQYF. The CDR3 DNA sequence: TGTGCCAGCAGCTTACAGTTTCCCTACGAGCAGTACTTC. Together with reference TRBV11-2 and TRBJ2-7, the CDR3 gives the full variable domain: EAGVAQSPRYKIIEKRQSVAFWCNPISGHATLYWYQQILGQGPKLLIQFQNNGVVDDSQLPKDRFSAERLKGVDSTLKIQPAKLEDSAVYLCASSLQFPYEQYFGPGTRLTVT.